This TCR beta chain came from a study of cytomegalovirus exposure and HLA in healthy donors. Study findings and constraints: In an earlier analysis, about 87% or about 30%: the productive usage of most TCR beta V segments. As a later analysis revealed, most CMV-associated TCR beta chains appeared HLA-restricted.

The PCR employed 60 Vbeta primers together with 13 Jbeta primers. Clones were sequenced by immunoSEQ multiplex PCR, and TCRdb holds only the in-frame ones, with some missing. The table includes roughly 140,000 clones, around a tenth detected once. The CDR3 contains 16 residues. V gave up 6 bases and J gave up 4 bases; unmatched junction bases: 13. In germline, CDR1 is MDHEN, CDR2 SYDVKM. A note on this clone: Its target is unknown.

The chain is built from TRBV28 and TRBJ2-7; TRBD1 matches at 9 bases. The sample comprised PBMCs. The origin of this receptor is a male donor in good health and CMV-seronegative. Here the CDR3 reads CASRALQGAKDYEQYF. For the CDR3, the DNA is TGTGCCAGCAGGGCCCTACAGGGGGCGAAGGATTACGAGCAGTACTTC.